These 23 T cell receptor beta chains originate from one sample sequenced in a study of molecular identifiers for immune sequencing clone quantification. TCRdb re-called the PCR reads with MiXCR, one entry per CDR3 protein. Among around 460,000 distinct CDR3 sequences listed, about a fifth were seen once. Sequenced: naive CD8+ T cells from blood, with Jurkat cell RNA spiked in. Regarding subset: FACS-sorted CD8+CD4-CCR7+CD45RA+ naive T cells. Receptor source: a human donor in good health. Some libraries in this study had Jurkat cell RNA spiked in.

The sample holds many counts of this clonotype. This chain joins TRBV6-6 and TRBJ2-3; D remains ambiguous. Trimming shortened V by 0 bases and J by 6 bases, and 4 bases separated the two germline ends. The CDR3 is 12 residues long. CDR1 is MNHNY and CDR2 is SVGAGI in the germline V gene (reference sequence). The CDR3 DNA follows: TGTGCCAGCAGTTACTCGAAGGATACGCAGTATTTT. This translates into CASSYSKDTQYF.

This clonotype has a count of ten or more. The chain has TRBV28 and TRBJ2-7; a possible D gene is TRBD2 (6 bases). Trimming shortened V by 5 bases and J by 7 bases, and 24 bases separated the two germline ends. CDR3 length equals 16 residues. The germline CDR1 and CDR2 sequences are MDHEN and SYDVKM. The DNA of the CDR3 is TGTGCCAGCAGTGACCGCGGGATTTCCAGACCCCTTGAGCAGTACTTC. This gives the protein CASSDRGISRPLEQYF.

This clonotype has a count of ten or more. The genes are TRBV7-2 and TRBJ1-5; a possible D gene is TRBD1 (5 bases). CDR1 and CDR2 (germline): SGHTA, FQGNSA. The CDR3 has 15 residues. V lost 2 bases to trimming and J lost 3 bases, with 11 bases between them. The CDR3 sequence: CASSLSPGSNQPQHF. CDR3 DNA sequence: TGTGCCAGCAGCTTATCCCCAGGGTCCAATCAGCCCCAGCATTTT. The complete variable domain, with remaining parts taken from reference TRBV7-2 and TRBJ1-5, reads GAGVSQSPSNKVTEKGKDVELRCDPISGHTALYWYRQSLGQGLEFLIYFQGNSAPDKSGLPSDRFSAERTGGSVSTLTIQRTQQEDSAVYLCASSLSPGSNQPQHFGDGTRLSIL.

Details on this clonotype: The CDR3 does not end in the conserved phenylalanine or tryptophan, so this is likely a read error. The rearrangement links TRBV4-1 to TRBJ2-7; 12 bases fit TRBD2. Germline CDR1 reads MGHRA; CDR2 reads YSYEKL. This CDR3 contains 17 residues. V shed 3 bases, J shed 3 bases, and the junction held 9 bases outside the gene matches. CDR3 sequence: CASSQEGLAGTRYEQYS. CDR3 coding DNA: TGCGCCAGCAGCCAGGAAGGACTAGCGGGGACCCGCTACGAGCAGTACTCC.

This clonotype was observed many times. CDR3 loop: CSIRLAGGYEQYF. The CDR3 region has the DNA TGCAGCATCAGACTAGCGGGAGGGTACGAGCAGTACTTC. The chain combines TRBV29-1 with TRBJ2-7, with 14 nucleotides matching TRBD2. J gave up 4 bases and V 8 bases, and 4 bases lay outside the gene matches. Germline CDR1 and CDR2: SQVTM and ANQGSEA. The CDR3 has 13 residues.

This clonotype was counted at least ten times. V usage is TRBV4-3 and J usage is TRBJ2-7, with 8 bases lining up with TRBD1. V shed 1 base and J 3 bases; nucleotides not matched to a gene: 2. CDR3 length equals 14 residues. Germline CDR1 and CDR2: LGHNA and YSLEER. The CDR3 loop reads CASSQGTGRYEQYF. CDR3 DNA sequence: TGCGCCAGCAGCCAAGGGACAGGGCGCTACGAGCAGTACTTC.

With respect to this clonotype: The junction departs from germline at one end; a sequencing error may be responsible. J is TRBJ2-3 and V is TRBV6-2 or TRBV6-3; D is possibly TRBD1 (5 bases). The CDR3 contains 13 residues. Germline CDR1 MNHEY, CDR2 SVGEGT. CDR3 sequence: CGSRQGSTDTQYF. The CDR3 bases are TGTGGCAGCAGGCAGGGATCCACAGATACGCAGTATTTT.

This clonotype was counted a few times. This chain connects TRBV28 to TRBJ2-7; D is possibly TRBD1 (7 bases). Trimming took off 6 bases at V and 4 bases at J, with 13 bases between the two ends. The CDR3 loop spans 13 amino acids. Germline loops: CDR1 MDHEN, CDR2 SYDVKM. The CDR3 spells CASRPRGVYEQYF. In DNA form, the CDR3 reads TGTGCCAGCAGGCCCAGGGGGGTTTACGAGCAGTACTTC. The full variable domain, rest sourced from reference TRBV28 and TRBJ2-7, is DVKVTQSSRYLVKRTGEKVFLECVQDMDHENMFWYRQDPGLGLRLIYFSYDVKMKEKGDIPEGYSVSREKKERFSLILESASTNQTSMYLCASRPRGVYEQYFGPGTRLTVT.

Points on this clonotype: A read error may be the cause here, since a much bigger clone is one base away. The V gene is TRBV20-1, the J gene TRBJ1-1, with D hard to call. In germline, CDR1 is DFQATT, CDR2 SNEGSKA (reference sequence). The CDR3 has 11 residues. CDR3 sequence: CSALENAEAFF. CDR3 nucleotides: TGCAGTGCTCTAGAGAACGCTGAAGCTTTCTTT.

On this clonotype: The CDR3 does not close with the conserved phenylalanine or tryptophan, likely indicating a read error. The J gene is TRBJ1-4, the V gene TRBV6-1, with D uncertain. CDR1 and CDR2 from the germline V gene are MNHNS and SASEGT. Deletions cut 6 bases from V and 8 bases from J, with 13 bases between. This CDR3 has 13 residues. DNA for the CDR3: TGTGCCAGCAGGGACGTACAGTGGGAAAAACTGTTTGTT. This codes for CASRDVQWEKLFV.

This clonotype was seen at least ten times. V gene TRBV3-1 combines with J gene TRBJ2-7; TRBD1 is a possible D gene (6 bases). CDR3 length equals 12 residues. The germline V gene has CDR1 LGHDT and CDR2 YNNKEL (reference sequence). The ends were cut back, 5 bases at V and 2 bases at J, with 7 bases in the middle. The CDR3 nucleotides read TGTGCCAGCAGCGGACAGACCTACGAGCAGTACTTC. The encoded protein is CASSGQTYEQYF.

This clonotype was detected only a few times. The V gene is TRBV5-5, the J gene TRBJ2-1; D not resolved. Germline V gene sequence: CDR1 SGHKS, CDR2 YYEKEE (reference sequence). V was trimmed by 3 bases and J by 6 bases, leaving 7 bases between them. This CDR3 comprises 12 residues. CDR3 bases: TGTGCCAGCAGCTCCCAGGCCAATGAGCAGTTCTTC. Translated: CASSSQANEQFF.

The chain joins TRBV27 to TRBJ2-7; D could derive from TRBD1 or TRBD2 (6 bases each). Deletions cut 7 bases from V and 3 bases from J, with 16 bases between. This CDR3 has 14 residues. Germline values: CDR1 MNHEY, CDR2 SMNVEV (reference sequence). The CDR3: CASTTLGGLYEQYF. CDR3 nucleotide sequence: TGTGCCAGCACCACACTTGGGGGGCTCTACGAGCAGTACTTC.

The table lists this clonotype with a few counts. As DNA, the CDR3 is TGTGCCAGCAGCTTAGACAGGCTGGGTGGAAACACCATATATTTT. As protein: CASSLDRLGGNTIYF. The genes are TRBV11-2 and TRBJ1-3, with unresolved D. Germline V lookup: CDR1 SGHAT, CDR2 FQNNGV. Trimming took 0 bases from V and 3 from J, leaving 9 bases between them. The CDR3 loop spans 15 amino acids.

As regards this clonotype: A read error may explain this, as a much larger clone is one base away. Lacking the conserved final phenylalanine or tryptophan, this CDR3 likely reflects a read error. CDR3 coding DNA: TGTGCCAATGACTGGCGGGGAAGCACAGATACGCAGTATCTT. Protein: CANDWRGSTDTQYL. The rearrangement uses TRBV27 and TRBJ2-3; a weak D match, TRBD2 (6 bases). The CDR3 totals 14 residues. Trimming pared 10 bases from V and 0 bases from J, leaving 14 bases between. In germline, CDR1 is MNHEY, CDR2 SMNVEV (reference sequence).

This clonotype was picked up a small number of times. CDR3 sequence: CSATLGLGDTQYF. CDR3 bases: TGCAGTGCTACCCTAGGCCTGGGAGATACGCAGTATTTT. The V call is TRBV20-1, the J call TRBJ2-3; D not certain. There are 13 residues in the CDR3. Germline V gene sequence: CDR1 DFQATT, CDR2 SNEGSKA (reference sequence). V lost 4 bases and J 5 bases, leaving 13 bases between the germline ends.

Many counts were recorded for this clonotype. The rearrangement joins TRBV7-9 to TRBJ2-2, with 10 bases lining up with TRBD2. The J segment lost 6 bases and the V segment lost 4 bases, leaving 11 bases of the junction unmatched. There are 17 residues in the CDR3. Germline values: CDR1 SEHNR, CDR2 FQNEAQ (reference sequence). CDR3 amino acids: CASSSRSAGGISGELFF. CDR3 sequence (DNA): TGTGCCAGCAGCTCGCGGTCAGCGGGGGGGATCTCCGGGGAGCTGTTTTTT.

With respect to this clonotype: With a much larger clone just one base away, this may be a read error. The V call is TRBV27, the J call TRBJ2-2; 7 nucleotides align to TRBD1. The CDR3 sequence is 14 residues long. Looked up from germline, CDR1 is MNHEY and CDR2 is SMNVEV (reference sequence). The DNA for the CDR3 is TGTGCCAGCAGTTCCAGGGGGAACACCGGGGAGCCGTTTTTT. Amino acid sequence: CASSSRGNTGEPFF.

This clonotype was seen at least ten times. The CDR3 bases are TGTGCCACGACCCCCCGACAGGTCAATCAGCCCCAGCATTTT. It is translated as CATTPRQVNQPQHF. The V and J genes are TRBV24-1 and TRBJ1-5; D is perhaps TRBD1 (6 bases). The germline CDR1 and CDR2 sequences are KGHDR and SFDVKD. The CDR3 consists of 14 residues. V was pared by 10 bases and J by 3 bases, with 15 bases between.

This clonotype was seen more than once but under ten times. This sequence joins TRBV7-8 and TRBJ1-1; a possible D gene is TRBD1 (6 bases). Germline V gives CDR1 SGHVS, CDR2 FQNEAQ. This CDR3 region has 14 residues. V lost 10 bases and J 1 base, leaving 16 bases between the germline ends. This CDR3 reads CAIGWQGKNTEAFF. In DNA, the CDR3 is TGTGCCATCGGGTGGCAGGGGAAGAACACTGAAGCTTTCTTT. Variable domain in full (rest from reference TRBV7-8 and TRBJ1-1): GAGVSQSPRYKVAKRGQDVALRCDPISGHVSLFWYQQALGQGPEFLTYFQNEAQLDKSGLPSDRFFAERPEGSVSTLKIQRTQQEDSAVYLCAIGWQGKNTEAFFGQGTRLTVV.

This clonotype was seen only a few times. The V gene is TRBV18, the J gene TRBJ1-1; D is ambiguous. From germline, CDR1 is KGHSH and CDR2 LQKENI. The CDR3 consists of 15 residues. The V end was cut by 5 bases, the J end by 1 base, with 14 bases between. CDR3 sequence: CASSLSMGENTEAFF. The CDR3 region has the DNA TGTGCCAGCTCATTATCAATGGGAGAGAACACTGAAGCTTTCTTT.

This clonotype was seen more than once but under ten times. The rearrangement links TRBV15 to TRBJ2-7; D unclear. This CDR3 comprises 14 residues. V lost 0 bases and J 0 bases, leaving 6 bases between the germline ends. Germline V lookup: CDR1 LNHNV, CDR2 YYDKDF (reference sequence). CDR3 nucleotides: TGTGCCACCAGCAGAGAAGGAGACTCCTACGAGCAGTACTTC. It is translated as CATSREGDSYEQYF.

The chain joins TRBV6-5 to TRBJ1-1; D is undetermined. Germline V gene lookup returns CDR1 MNHEY and CDR2 SVGAGI. Trimming left V 5 bases short and J 3 bases short, with 10 bases between. The CDR3 loop spans 13 amino acids. The CDR3 sequence is CASSPAGDTEAFF. For the CDR3, the DNA is TGTGCCAGCAGTCCCGCGGGTGACACTGAAGCTTTCTTT.